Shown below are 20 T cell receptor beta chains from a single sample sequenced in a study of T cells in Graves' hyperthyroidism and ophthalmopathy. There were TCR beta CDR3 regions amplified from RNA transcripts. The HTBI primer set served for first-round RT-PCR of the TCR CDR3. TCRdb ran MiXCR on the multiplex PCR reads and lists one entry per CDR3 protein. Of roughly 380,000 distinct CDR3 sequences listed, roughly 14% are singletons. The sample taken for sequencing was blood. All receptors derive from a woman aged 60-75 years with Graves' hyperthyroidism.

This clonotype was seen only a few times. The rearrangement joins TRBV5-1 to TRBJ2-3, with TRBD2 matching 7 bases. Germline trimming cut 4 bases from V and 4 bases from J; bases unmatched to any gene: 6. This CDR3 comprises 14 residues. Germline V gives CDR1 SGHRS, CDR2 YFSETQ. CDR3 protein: CASSRVGGSDTQYF. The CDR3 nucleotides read TGCGCCAGCAGCCGCGTCGGGGGGTCAGATACGCAGTATTTT.

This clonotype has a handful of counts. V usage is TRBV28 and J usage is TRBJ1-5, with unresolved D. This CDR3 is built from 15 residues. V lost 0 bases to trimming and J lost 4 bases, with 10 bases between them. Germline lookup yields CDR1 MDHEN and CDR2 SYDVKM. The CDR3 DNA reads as TGTGCCAGCAGTTTATGGGAAGGCCAGAATCAGCCCCAGCATTTT. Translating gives CASSLWEGQNQPQHF.

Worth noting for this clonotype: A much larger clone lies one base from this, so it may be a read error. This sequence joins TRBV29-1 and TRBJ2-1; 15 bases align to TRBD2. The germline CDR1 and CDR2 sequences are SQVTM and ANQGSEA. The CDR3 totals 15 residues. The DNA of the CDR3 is TGCAGCGTTGCTCGGACTAGCGGGAGGGCCGTTGAGCAGTCCTTC. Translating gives CSVARTSGRAVEQSF.

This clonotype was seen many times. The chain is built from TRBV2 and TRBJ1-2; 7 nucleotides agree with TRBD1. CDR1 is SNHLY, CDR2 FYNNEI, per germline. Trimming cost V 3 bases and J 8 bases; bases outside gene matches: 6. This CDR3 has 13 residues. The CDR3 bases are TGTGCCAGCAGTGATGAGGGGGCGTTAGGCTACACCTTC. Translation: CASSDEGALGYTF. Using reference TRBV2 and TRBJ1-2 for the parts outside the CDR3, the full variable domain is EPEVTQTPSHQVTQMGQEVILRCVPISNHLYFYWYRQILGQKVEFLVSFYNNEISEKSEIFDDQFSVERPDGSNFTLKIRSTKLEDSAMYFCASSDEGALGYTFGSGTRLTVV.

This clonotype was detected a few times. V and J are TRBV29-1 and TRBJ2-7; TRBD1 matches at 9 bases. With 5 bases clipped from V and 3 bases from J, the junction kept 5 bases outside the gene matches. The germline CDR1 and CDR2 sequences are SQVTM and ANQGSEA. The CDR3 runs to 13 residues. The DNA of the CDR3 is TGCAGCGTTCCGGGACAGGGAAACTACGAGCAGTACTTC. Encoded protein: CSVPGQGNYEQYF.

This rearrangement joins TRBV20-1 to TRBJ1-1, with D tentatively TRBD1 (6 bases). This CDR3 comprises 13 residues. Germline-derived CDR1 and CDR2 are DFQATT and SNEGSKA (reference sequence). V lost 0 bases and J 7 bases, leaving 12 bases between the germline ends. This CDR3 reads CSAREGGEGEAFF. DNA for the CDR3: TGCAGTGCTAGAGAGGGGGGCGAAGGTGAAGCTTTCTTT.

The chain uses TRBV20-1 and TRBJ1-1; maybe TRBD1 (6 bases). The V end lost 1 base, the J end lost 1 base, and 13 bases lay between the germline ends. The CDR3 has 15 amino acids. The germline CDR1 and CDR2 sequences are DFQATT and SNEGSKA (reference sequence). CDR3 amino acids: CSARVNRVRNTEAFF. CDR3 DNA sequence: TGCAGTGCTAGAGTGAACAGGGTGAGGAACACTGAAGCTTTCTTT.

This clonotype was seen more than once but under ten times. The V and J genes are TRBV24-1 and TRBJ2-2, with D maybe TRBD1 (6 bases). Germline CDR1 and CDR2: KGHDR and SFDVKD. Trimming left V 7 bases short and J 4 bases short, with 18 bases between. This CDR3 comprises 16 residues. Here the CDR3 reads CATSKQGLGTTGELFF. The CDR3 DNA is TGTGCCACCAGCAAACAGGGCCTAGGGACCACCGGGGAGCTGTTTTTT.

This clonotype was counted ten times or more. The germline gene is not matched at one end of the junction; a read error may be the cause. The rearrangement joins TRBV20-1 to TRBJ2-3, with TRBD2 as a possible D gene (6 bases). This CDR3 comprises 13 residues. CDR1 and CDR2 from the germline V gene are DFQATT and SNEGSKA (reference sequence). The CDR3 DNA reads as TGCAGTGCGCGGGACTCTCCCACACATACGCAGTATTTT. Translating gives CSARDSPTHTQYF.

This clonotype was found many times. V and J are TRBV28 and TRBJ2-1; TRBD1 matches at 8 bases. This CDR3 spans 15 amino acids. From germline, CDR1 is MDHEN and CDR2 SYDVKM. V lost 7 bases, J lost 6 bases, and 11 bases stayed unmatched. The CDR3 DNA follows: TGTGCCAGCAATTCTGGACAGGGATGGGGCAATGAGCAGTTCTTC. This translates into CASNSGQGWGNEQFF.

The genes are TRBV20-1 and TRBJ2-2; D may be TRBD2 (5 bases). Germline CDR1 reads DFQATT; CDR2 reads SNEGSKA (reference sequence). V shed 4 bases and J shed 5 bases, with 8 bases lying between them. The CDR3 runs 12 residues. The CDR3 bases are TGCAGTGCTACCCGGAGGACCGGGGAGCTGTTTTTT. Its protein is CSATRRTGELFF.

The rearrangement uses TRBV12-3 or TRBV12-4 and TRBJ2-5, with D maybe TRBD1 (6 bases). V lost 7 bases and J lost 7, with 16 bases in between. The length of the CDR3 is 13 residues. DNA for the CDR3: TGTGCCAGCACCCTAGGGGGTTTGGGGACCCAGTACTTC. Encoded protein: CASTLGGLGTQYF.

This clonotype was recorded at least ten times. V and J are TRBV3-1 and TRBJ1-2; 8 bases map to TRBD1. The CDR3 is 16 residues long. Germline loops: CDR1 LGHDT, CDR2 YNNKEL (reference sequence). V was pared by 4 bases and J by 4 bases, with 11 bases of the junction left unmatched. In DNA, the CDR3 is TGTGCCAGCAGCCCAACGACAGGGGCGGGCGGCTATGGCTACACCTTC. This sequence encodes CASSPTTGAGGYGYTF.

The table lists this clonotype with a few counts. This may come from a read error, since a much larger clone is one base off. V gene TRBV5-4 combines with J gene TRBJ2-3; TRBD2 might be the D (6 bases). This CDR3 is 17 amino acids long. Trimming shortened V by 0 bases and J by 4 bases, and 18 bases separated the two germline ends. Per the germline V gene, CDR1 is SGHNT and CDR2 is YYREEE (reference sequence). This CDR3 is CASSLASISRRADTQYF. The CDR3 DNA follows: TGTGCCAGCAGCTTGGCTTCGATATCCAGGAGGGCAGATACGCAGTATTTT. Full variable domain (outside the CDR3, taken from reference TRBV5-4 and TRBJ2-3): ETGVTQSPTHLIKTRGQQVTLRCSSQSGHNTVSWYQQALGQGPQFIFQYYREEENGRGNFPPRFSGLQFPNYSSELNVNALELDDSALYLCASSLASISRRADTQYFGPGTRLTVL.

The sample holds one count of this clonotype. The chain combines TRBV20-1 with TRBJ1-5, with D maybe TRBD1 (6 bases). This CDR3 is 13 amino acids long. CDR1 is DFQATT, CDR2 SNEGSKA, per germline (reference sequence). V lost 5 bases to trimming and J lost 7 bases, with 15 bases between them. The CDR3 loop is CSAPQGAGQPQHF. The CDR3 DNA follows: TGCAGTGCTCCACAGGGAGCGGGCCAGCCCCAGCATTTT.

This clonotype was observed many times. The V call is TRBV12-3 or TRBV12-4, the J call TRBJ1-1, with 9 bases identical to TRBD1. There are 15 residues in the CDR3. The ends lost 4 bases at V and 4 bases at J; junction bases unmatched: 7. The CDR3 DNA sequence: TGTGCCAGCAGTTACCGGACAGGGGTGGGCACTGAAGCTTTCTTT. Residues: CASSYRTGVGTEAFF.

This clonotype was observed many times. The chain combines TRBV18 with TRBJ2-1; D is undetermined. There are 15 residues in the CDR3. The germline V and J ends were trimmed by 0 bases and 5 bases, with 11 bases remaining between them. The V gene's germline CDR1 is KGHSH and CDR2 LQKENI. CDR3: CASSPPGSWDNEQFF. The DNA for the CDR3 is TGTGCCAGCTCACCACCCGGCAGCTGGGACAATGAGCAGTTCTTC.

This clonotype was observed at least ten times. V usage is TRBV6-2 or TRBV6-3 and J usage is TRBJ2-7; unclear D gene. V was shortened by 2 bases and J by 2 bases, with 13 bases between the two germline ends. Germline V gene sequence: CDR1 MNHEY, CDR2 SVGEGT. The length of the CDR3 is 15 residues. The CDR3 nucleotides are TGTGCCAGCAGTTACAGTCGGCTTTTAACCTACGAGCAGTACTTC. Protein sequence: CASSYSRLLTYEQYF.

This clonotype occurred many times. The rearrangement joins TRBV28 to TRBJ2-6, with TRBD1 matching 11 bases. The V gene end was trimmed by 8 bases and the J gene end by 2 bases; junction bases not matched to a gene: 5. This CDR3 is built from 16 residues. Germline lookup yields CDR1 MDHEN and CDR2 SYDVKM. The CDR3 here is CASRGTGGTGANVLTF. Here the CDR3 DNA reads TGTGCCAGCCGCGGGACAGGGGGAACTGGGGCCAACGTCCTGACTTTC.

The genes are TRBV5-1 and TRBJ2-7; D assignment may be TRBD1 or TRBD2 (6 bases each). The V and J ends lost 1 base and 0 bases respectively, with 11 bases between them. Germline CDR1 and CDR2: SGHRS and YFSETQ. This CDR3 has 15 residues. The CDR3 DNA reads TGCGCCAGCAGCTTGTGGAGGGGGAGCTCCTACGAGCAGTACTTC. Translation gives CASSLWRGSSYEQYF.